A few counts support the clone carrying this T cell receptor (beta chain). Its matching antigen is unknown. The CDR3 contains 13 residues. Trimming left V 0 bases short and J 7 bases short, with 4 bases between. Germline CDR1 and CDR2: SNHLY and FYNNEI. Specified treatment: approximately 10-day PBMC culture with coronavirus spike peptide pools or control peptides (ViraFEST assay). The data were obtained in a study of vaccination and CD4 T cells after COVID-19. Overall study: Post-vaccine sample collection happened at a median of 72 days after dose two, ranging 14 to 241.

CD4+ T cells that had been cultured provided DNA sequenced with the Oncomine TCR Beta short-read assay. TCRdb re-called the PCR reads through MiXCR, storing one row per CDR3 protein. This repertoire shows 15,000 or so distinct CDR3 sequences, over 45% found once; its top ten account for about 4.5%. The sample consisted of CD4+ T cells from blood, cultured in vitro, taken before SARS-CoV-2 vaccination. This clonotype was sampled from a human donor who had recovered from COVID-19. This sequence joins TRBV2 and TRBJ1-6; no definite D call. The CDR3 DNA reads TGTGCCAGCAGTGAAGCAAAGAATTCACCCCTCCACTTT. Protein: CASSEAKNSPLHF.